Shown below are 8 T cell receptor beta chains from a single sample sequenced in a study of T cell responses to AZD1222 COVID-19 vaccine. The assay was immunoSEQ multiplex PCR, and TCRdb's table has in-frame clones only and misses some. The sample holds about 97,000 clones, approximately 91% seen once. Sequencing was performed on peripheral blood, taken on day 0 of AZD1222 vaccination. The receptors were sampled from an adult in good health.

Only a few counts were recorded for this clone. V usage is TRBV6-2 or TRBV6-3 and J usage is TRBJ2-7; D gene uncertain. Trimming pared 3 bases from V and 6 bases from J, leaving 9 bases between. Germline CDR1 is MNHEY and CDR2 is SVGEGT. This CDR3 is 12 amino acids long. CDR3 in DNA: TGTGCCAGCAGTTATGAGGTCGGCGAGCAGTACTTC. It encodes CASSYEVGEQYF.

The chain joins TRBV4-1 to TRBJ1-4; 8 nucleotides line up with TRBD1. The CDR3 is 14 residues long. J lost 4 bases, V lost 4 bases, and 2 bases had no gene match. CDR1 and CDR2 (germline): MGHRA, YSYEKL. Written as DNA, the CDR3 is TGCGCCAGCAGCCCGACAGGGGATAATGAAAAACTGTTTTTT. Protein: CASSPTGDNEKLFF.

The rearrangement links TRBV6-5 to TRBJ1-1; tentative D call: TRBD1 (5 bases). The V end lost 6 bases, the J end lost 4 bases, and 9 bases lay between the germline ends. The CDR3 contains 12 residues. CDR1 and CDR2 from the germline V gene are MNHEY and SVGAGI. CDR3 sequence reads: CASRGGGTEAFF. The CDR3 coding sequence is TGTGCCAGCAGGGGGGGAGGCACTGAAGCTTTCTTT.

This chain links TRBV5-4 with TRBJ1-5; TRBD1 matches 7 bases. V lost 0 bases and J lost 5; bases outside the gene matches: 2. CDR3 length equals 14 residues. Germline CDR1 and CDR2: SGHNT and YYREEE (reference sequence). This CDR3 is CASSLAGGDQPQHF. The CDR3 DNA reads as TGTGCCAGCAGCTTGGCAGGGGGGGATCAGCCCCAGCATTTT.

V usage is TRBV7-9 and J usage is TRBJ2-3; D remains unclear. Trimming took 4 bases from V and 4 from J, leaving 6 bases between them. Germline CDR1 and CDR2: SEHNR and FQNEAQ (reference sequence). The CDR3 runs to 12 residues. CDR3 residues: CASSYFSDTQYF. CDR3 DNA sequence: TGTGCCAGCAGCTACTTCTCAGATACGCAGTATTTT.

This sequence joins TRBV30 and TRBJ1-2, with D possibly being TRBD1 (5 bases). V was shortened by 3 bases and J by 0 bases, with 11 bases between the two germline ends. Germline loops: CDR1 GTSNPN, CDR2 SVGIG (reference sequence). This CDR3 comprises 14 residues. CDR3 amino acids: CAWRGDRANYGYTF. Written as DNA, the CDR3 is TGTGCCTGGAGGGGGGACCGAGCTAACTATGGCTACACCTTC. The variable domain in full, with the rest retrieved from reference TRBV30 and TRBJ1-2, is SQTIHQWPATLVQPVGSPLSLECTVEGTSNPNLYWYRQAAGRGLQLLFYSVGIGQISSEVPQNLSASRPQDRQFILSSKKLLLSDSGFYLCAWRGDRANYGYTFGSGTRLTVV.

The rearrangement joins TRBV7-2 to TRBJ1-2; the match to TRBD1 covers 9 bases. This CDR3 comprises 15 residues. V lost 5 bases to trimming and J lost 7 bases; unmatched junction nucleotides: 11. Germline V gives CDR1 SGHTA, CDR2 FQGNSA. CDR3 amino acids: CASSPQGQGQSGYTF. The CDR3 nucleotides read TGTGCCAGCAGCCCTCAAGGACAGGGGCAGAGTGGCTACACCTTC. The full variable domain, in which reference TRBV7-2 and TRBJ1-2 provide the parts outside the CDR3, is GAGVSQSPSNKVTEKGKDVELRCDPISGHTALYWYRQSLGQGLEFLIYFQGNSAPDKSGLPSDRFSAERTGGSVSTLTIQRTQQEDSAVYLCASSPQGQGQSGYTFGSGTRLTVV.

The chain combines TRBV24-1 with TRBJ1-5; the D gene is possibly TRBD1 (6 bases). The V end was cut by 2 bases, the J end by 3 bases, with 7 bases between. This CDR3 contains 14 residues. CDR1 and CDR2 (germline): KGHDR, SFDVKD. CDR3: CATSDYRVNQPQHF. The CDR3 DNA reads TGTGCCACCAGTGATTACAGGGTCAATCAGCCCCAGCATTTT.